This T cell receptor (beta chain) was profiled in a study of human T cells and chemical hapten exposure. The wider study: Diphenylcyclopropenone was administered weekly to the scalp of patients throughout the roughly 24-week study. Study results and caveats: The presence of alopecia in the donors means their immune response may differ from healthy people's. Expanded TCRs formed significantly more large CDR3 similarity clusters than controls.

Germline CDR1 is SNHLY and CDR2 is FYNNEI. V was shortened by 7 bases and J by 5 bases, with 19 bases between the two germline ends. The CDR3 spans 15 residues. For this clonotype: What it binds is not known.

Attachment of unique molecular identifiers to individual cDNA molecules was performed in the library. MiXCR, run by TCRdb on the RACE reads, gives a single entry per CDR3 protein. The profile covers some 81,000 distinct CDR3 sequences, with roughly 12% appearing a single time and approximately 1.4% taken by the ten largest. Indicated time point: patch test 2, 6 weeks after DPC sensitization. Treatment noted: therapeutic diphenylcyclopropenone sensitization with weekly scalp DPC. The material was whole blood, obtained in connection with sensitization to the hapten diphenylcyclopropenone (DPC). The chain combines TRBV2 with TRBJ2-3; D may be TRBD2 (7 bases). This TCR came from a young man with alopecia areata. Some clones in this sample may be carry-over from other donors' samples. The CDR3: CASTVGGAWVDTQYF. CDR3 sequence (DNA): TGTGCCAGCACCGTAGGGGGGGCGTGGGTAGATACGCAGTATTTT.